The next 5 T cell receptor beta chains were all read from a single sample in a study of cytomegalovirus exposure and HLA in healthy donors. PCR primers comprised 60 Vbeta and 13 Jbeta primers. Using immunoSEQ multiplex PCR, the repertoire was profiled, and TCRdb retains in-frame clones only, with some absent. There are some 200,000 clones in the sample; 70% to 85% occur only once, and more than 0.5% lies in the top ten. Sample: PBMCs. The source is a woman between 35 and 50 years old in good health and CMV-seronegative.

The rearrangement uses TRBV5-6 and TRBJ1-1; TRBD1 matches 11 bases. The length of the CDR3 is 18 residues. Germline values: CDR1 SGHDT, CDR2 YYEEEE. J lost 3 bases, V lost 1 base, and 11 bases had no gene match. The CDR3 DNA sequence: TGTGCCAGCAGCTTGTATAGGGGACAGGGGGATTTATACACTGAAGCTTTCTTT. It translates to CASSLYRGQGDLYTEAFF.

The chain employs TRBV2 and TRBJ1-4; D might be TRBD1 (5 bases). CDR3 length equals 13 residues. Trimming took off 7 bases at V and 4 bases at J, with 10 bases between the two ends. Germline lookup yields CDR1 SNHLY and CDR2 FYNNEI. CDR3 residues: CASKGSNNEKLFF. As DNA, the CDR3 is TGTGCCAGCAAGGGGTCGAATAATGAAAAACTGTTTTTT.

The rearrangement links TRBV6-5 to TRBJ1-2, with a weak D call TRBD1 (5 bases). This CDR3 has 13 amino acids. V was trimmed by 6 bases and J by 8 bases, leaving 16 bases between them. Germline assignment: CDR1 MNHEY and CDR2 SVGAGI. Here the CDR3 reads CASSLGGSDGYTF. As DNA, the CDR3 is TGTGCCAGCAGCCTTGGGGGGAGTGACGGCTACACCTTC.

The CDR3 nucleotides read TGTGCCAGCAGCACCCAGACAGGGGGCTCTGAAGCTTTCTTT. Protein: CASSTQTGGSEAFF. The V gene is TRBV9, the J gene TRBJ1-1, with 10 bases lining up with TRBD1. The CDR3 is made up of 14 amino acids. V trimming: 4 bases; J trimming: 6 bases; junction bases outside the gene matches: 6. The germline V gene encodes CDR1 SGDLS and CDR2 YYNGEE.

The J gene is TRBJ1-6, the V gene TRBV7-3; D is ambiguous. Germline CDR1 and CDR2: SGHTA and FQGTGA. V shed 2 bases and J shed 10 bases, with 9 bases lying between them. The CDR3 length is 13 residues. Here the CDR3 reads CASSLWAGSPLHF. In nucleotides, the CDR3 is TGTGCCAGCAGCTTATGGGCAGGCTCACCCCTCCACTTT. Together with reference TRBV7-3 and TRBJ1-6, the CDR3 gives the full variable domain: GAGVSQTPSNKVTEKGKYVELRCDPISGHTALYWYRQSLGQGPEFLIYFQGTGAADDSGLPNDRFFAVRPEGSVSTLKIQRTERGDSAVYLCASSLWAGSPLHFGNGTRLTVT.